This passage covers 19 T cell receptor beta chains from one sample sequenced in a study of CD8 T cells in ankylosing spondylitis. TCRdb reanalysed the 5' RACE reads using MiXCR and keeps one entry per CDR3 protein. Of 300,000 to 350,000 distinct CDR3 sequences in the sample, about a fifth were seen once. Input material: blood, either unsorted or a sorted T cell fraction (not recorded which). These receptor sequences come from a female donor with ankylosing spondylitis or in good health (not recorded which).

This clonotype was seen only a few times. The gene calls are TRBV5-1 and TRBJ2-7; TRBD1 matches 7 bases. Germline V CDR1 and CDR2: SGHRS, YFSETQ. The CDR3 runs 16 residues. J lost 6 bases, V lost 3 bases, and 15 bases had no gene match. In nucleotides, the CDR3 is TGCGCCAGCAGCTGGGGGTCAGGGGGTTATAGTGGCGAGCAGTACTTC. Translation: CASSWGSGGYSGEQYF.

This clonotype has just a few counts. The chain employs TRBV6-1 and TRBJ2-2; D unresolved. The CDR3 consists of 15 residues. V gave up 8 bases and J gave up 1 base, with 14 bases separating them. The germline gives CDR1 MNHNS, CDR2 SASEGT. DNA for the CDR3: TGTGCCAGCTCCTCCGAACAGTTGAACACCGGGGAGCTGTTTTTT. This encodes CASSSEQLNTGELFF.

This clonotype was observed a handful of times. The chain recombines TRBV7-2 with TRBJ2-7; TRBD2 agrees at 10 bases. Germline V lookup: CDR1 SGHTA, CDR2 FQGNSA. After removal of 5 bases from V and 1 base from J, the junction contained 5 bases not matched to a gene. The CDR3 spans 15 residues. CDR3 in amino acids: CASSLSGRLSYEQYF. Here the CDR3 DNA reads TGTGCCAGCAGCCTTAGCGGGAGGCTTTCCTACGAGCAGTACTTC.

This clonotype appeared many times. The chain uses TRBV20-1 and TRBJ1-5; unclear D gene. The V end was cut by 7 bases, the J end by 2 bases, with 18 bases between. This CDR3 contains 15 residues. Germline-derived CDR1 and CDR2 are DFQATT and SNEGSKA (reference sequence). The CDR3, as DNA: TGCAGTGTCCCGGACCTTTCTCGGGGCAATCAGCCCCAGCATTTT. Its protein product is CSVPDLSRGNQPQHF.

V gene TRBV20-1 combines with J gene TRBJ1-5, with 8 bases matching TRBD1. V lost 1 base and J lost 4; bases outside the gene matches: 15. From germline, CDR1 is DFQATT and CDR2 SNEGSKA (reference sequence). This CDR3 region has 18 residues. This chain's CDR3 is CSARGAPSGGAGNQPQHF. CDR3 DNA sequence: TGCAGTGCTAGAGGGGCCCCTTCAGGGGGCGCGGGGAATCAGCCCCAGCATTTT.

The rearrangement uses TRBV11-2 and TRBJ2-7; weak D call: TRBD2 (5 bases). The end of the DNA fits TRBJ2-4 better, so the J call may be wrong. Looked up from germline, CDR1 is SGHAT and CDR2 is FQNNGV. The CDR3 is 13 residues long. The CDR3 DNA reads TGTGCCAGCAGCCTCTCGCGAGAGGGCATTCAGTACTTC. Its protein is CASSLSREGIQYF.

This clonotype was seen repeatedly, ten times or more. J is TRBJ2-1 and V is TRBV6-2 or TRBV6-3; D ambiguous. Trimming removed 5 bases at V and 8 bases at J, with 10 bases between. The CDR3 extends over 12 amino acids. CDR1 MNHEY and CDR2 SVGEGT come from the germline V gene. The DNA for the CDR3 is TGTGCCAGCAGTCTGCTGGCTTATGAGCAGTTCTTC. Translated: CASSLLAYEQFF.

This clonotype was seen a few times. The V and J genes are TRBV28 and TRBJ2-1; D gene uncertain. CDR1 is MDHEN, CDR2 SYDVKM, per germline. Deletions cut 5 bases from V and 6 bases from J, with 17 bases between. CDR3 length: 15 residues. Here the CDR3 reads CASSRYGRTSNEQFF. For the CDR3, the DNA is TGTGCCAGCAGTCGTTATGGCCGCACCTCCAATGAGCAGTTCTTC.

Ten or more counts support this clonotype. This chain connects TRBV10-3 to TRBJ2-2; D is unclear. CDR1 and CDR2 (germline): ENHRY, SYGVKD. V was shortened by 8 bases and J by 1 base, with 8 bases between the two germline ends. The CDR3 sequence is 13 residues long. The CDR3 nucleotides are TGTGCCATCTCCGCACAGAACACCGGGGAGCTGTTTTTT. It specifies CAISAQNTGELFF.

This clonotype was observed a few times. The genes are TRBV20-1 and TRBJ1-5; 11 nucleotides line up with TRBD1. The V segment lost 0 bases and the J segment 5 bases; nucleotides outside the gene matches: 6. The CDR3 sequence is 16 residues long. Per the germline V gene, CDR1 is DFQATT and CDR2 is SNEGSKA (reference sequence). The CDR3 DNA reads as TGCAGTGCTAGAGACGCAGGGACAGGGGGAGATCAGCCCCAGCATTTT. Translating it yields CSARDAGTGGDQPQHF.

This clonotype was seen a handful of times. CDR3 residues: CASSWSGPINEKLFF. For the CDR3, the DNA is TGCGCCAGCAGCTGGTCGGGGCCCATTAATGAAAAACTGTTTTTT. V usage is TRBV5-1 and J usage is TRBJ1-4, with D possibly being TRBD1 (5 bases). Germline loops: CDR1 SGHRS, CDR2 YFSETQ. The CDR3 covers 15 residues. The ends were cut back, 3 bases at V and 4 bases at J, with 13 bases in the middle.

The chain joins TRBV9 to TRBJ1-1, with D possibly being TRBD1 (5 bases). Germline CDR1 SGDLS, CDR2 YYNGEE. This CDR3 spans 14 amino acids. V gave up 2 bases and J gave up 3 bases, with 11 bases separating them. The CDR3 region is CASSVVGAYTEAFF. DNA for the CDR3: TGTGCCAGCAGCGTGGTCGGGGCTTACACTGAAGCTTTCTTT.

There are many counts of this clonotype. V and J are TRBV20-1 and TRBJ1-5; D ambiguous. Germline V gene sequence: CDR1 DFQATT, CDR2 SNEGSKA (reference sequence). The CDR3 contains 13 residues. Trimming removed 0 bases from V and 8 bases from J, with 11 bases in between. CDR3: CSARDRPLEPQHF. Written as DNA, the CDR3 is TGCAGTGCTAGAGATCGGCCCCTGGAGCCCCAGCATTTT.

V and J are TRBV25-1 and TRBJ2-7; 8 positions match TRBD1. Germline V lookup: CDR1 MGHDK, CDR2 SYGVNS. V was clipped by 6 bases and J by 2 bases; unmatched bases: 9. There are 15 residues in the CDR3. The CDR3 loop reads CASREEGTGTYEQYF. The CDR3 nucleotides are TGTGCCAGCAGAGAAGAGGGGACAGGAACCTACGAGCAGTACTTC.

The chain links TRBV30 to TRBJ1-2, with D possibly being TRBD1 (6 bases). V lost 3 bases and J 4 bases, leaving 12 bases between the germline ends. Per the germline V gene, CDR1 is GTSNPN and CDR2 is SVGIG (reference sequence). The CDR3 is 13 residues long. CDR3 protein: CAWRDSYPYGYTF. The CDR3 nucleotides are TGTGCCTGGAGGGACAGCTACCCCTATGGCTACACCTTC.

The chain employs TRBV20-1 and TRBJ2-3; D may be TRBD2 (6 bases). V dropped 3 bases and J dropped 1 base, with 14 bases sitting between them. Per the germline V gene, CDR1 is DFQATT and CDR2 is SNEGSKA (reference sequence). The CDR3 consists of 15 residues. The CDR3 sequence: CSASRLRDGTDTQYF. The CDR3 DNA sequence: TGCAGTGCTAGCAGGTTGCGGGATGGCACAGATACGCAGTATTTT.

Only a few counts were recorded for this clonotype. The chain recombines TRBV6-1 with TRBJ2-7; 8 bases are shared with TRBD1. The CDR3 consists of 15 residues. CDR1 is MNHNS, CDR2 SASEGT, per germline. V lost 6 bases, J lost 2 bases, and 9 bases stayed unmatched. In DNA form, the CDR3 reads TGTGCCAGCAGGGAGGGGCCAGGGGGCCCCTACGAGCAGTACTTC. Protein sequence: CASREGPGGPYEQYF.

This chain links TRBV6-2 or TRBV6-3 with TRBJ2-7; TRBD2 might be the D (6 bases). Germline lookup yields CDR1 MNHEY and CDR2 SVGEGT. The CDR3 sequence is 15 residues long. Trimming left V 2 bases short and J 3 bases short, with 14 bases between. CDR3 residues: CASSYRGGTRYEQYF. DNA for the CDR3: TGTGCCAGCAGTTACCGGGGCGGGACTCGCTACGAGCAGTACTTC.

This clonotype was seen a few times. The chain is built from TRBV12-3 or TRBV12-4 and TRBJ2-5, with 9 bases identical to TRBD2. Losses at the gene ends were 1 base for V and 1 base for J; bases not matched to a gene: 1. The CDR3 runs to 15 residues. The CDR3 DNA reads TGTGCCAGCAGTTTAGGGCGGGAGGGCCAAGAGACCCAGTACTTC. It translates to CASSLGREGQETQYF.